This record covers a single TCR beta chain. The target antigen is unknown. The CDR3 extends over 16 amino acids. Trimming cost V 7 bases and J 6 bases, with 25 bases left between them. Oncomine TCR Beta short-read sequencing was applied to DNA from cultured CD4+ T cells. Genomic DNA was extracted from cultured CD4+ T cells. TCRdb re-analysed the PCR reads in MiXCR, keeping a single row per CDR3 protein. The table includes roughly 9,600 distinct CDR3 sequences, roughly 24% detected once. This sample is part of a study of vaccination and CD4 T cells after COVID-19. General study results and limits: Counts of SARS-CoV-2-reactive clonotypes had a median that went from about 20 to 38, a nonsignificant change.

The treatment denotes: approximately 10-day PBMC culture with coronavirus spike peptide pools or control peptides (ViraFEST assay). ViraFEST stimulated the growth of antigen-specific T cells using peptide pools and subsequently profiled their TCRs by sequencing. CD4+ T cells were isolated by negative selection after 10 days of culture. This specimen consisted of CD4+ T cells from blood, cultured in vitro, obtained after SARS-CoV-2 vaccination. The chain has TRBV12-3 or TRBV12-4 and TRBJ2-7, with D perhaps being TRBD1 or TRBD2 (6 bases each). The sequence was obtained from a human donor who had recovered from COVID-19. The CDR3 sequence: CASTKFSGTLGGEQYF. In DNA form, the CDR3 reads TGTGCCAGCACCAAATTCTCCGGGACACTCGGGGGCGAGCAGTACTTC.